This TCR beta chain was documented in a study of T cells after yellow fever vaccination (dated by TCRdb to between 2018 and 2021). For the wider study: Libraries from fractions with low cell numbers were prepared with the SMART-Seq v4 Ultra Low Input RNA kit. To track T-cell clones before and after primary and booster YFV17D yellow fever vaccination, bulk TCR alpha and beta repertoires were sequenced longitudinally. Two healthy male donors made up the cohort, one aged 18 to 29 years and the other aged 30 to 39 years. Blood samples were taken at several timepoints before and after primary and secondary immunization, and bulk PBMC replicates and cell subsets were isolated. Beyond this particular receptor, the publication reports: Because only a couple of donors were included in the study, the extent to which the findings can be generalized is limited. A small fraction of clonotypes showed up in both the CD4 and CD8 compartments, probably as a result of convergent recombination. Compared with the primary T-cell response, the secondary T-cell response was faster but weaker, reaching its peak on day 5 rather than on day 15. Computational filtering was needed because FACS-sorted repertoires could contain abundant contaminating clonotypes from the bulk population. Most clones expanded after primary vaccination were re-detected after the booster (just under 97% of CD4 and approximately 85% of CD8), suggesting broad memory maintenance.

TCR cDNA was made using 5'RACE template switching, a step that added a universal primer site and unique molecular identifiers. Priming of cDNA synthesis was performed from both the TCR alpha and TCR beta constant segments. Library amplification used two PCR steps, and the second PCR step added sample barcodes and sequencing adapters. Sequencing of libraries was done on Illumina HiSeq 2500 (2x100 bp) or NovaSeq (2x150 bp). Processing in the source paper ran as follows. MIGEC handled demultiplexing of reads and collapsing into UMI consensus sequences, while MiXCR performed V(D)J alignment. Vaccine-responding clonotypes were defined with edgeR using replicate PBMC samples, requiring FDR below 0.01 and a log2 fold change above 5 up to day 15. CD4 or CD8 identity was assigned to each bulk clonotype according to whether the clonotype was present at higher abundance in the sequenced CD4 repertoire or the sequenced CD8 repertoire. Through fastp at Q25 and MiXCR, TCRdb rebuilt clones from the public reads, retaining in-frame beta chains. A single entry per CDR3 protein holds the most common genes and DNA from its merged rows. TCRdb, not the original authors, processed these V and J calls. For this sample the table gives hundreds of thousands of distinct CDR3 sequences, of which around 12% were detected only once. 15% of the sample rests with the top ten.

Trimming removed 2 bases from V and 7 bases from J, leaving 12 bases between the germline ends. The cysteine opens and the phenylalanine closes a CDR3 of 14 amino acids. The sequence is cut down to CDR3 DNA, 42 bases in frame from base 1. The germline V gene gives CDR1 as SGHRS and CDR2 as YFSETQ. This clonotype was detected a few times. Which antigen it targets is not known. Per-base qualities were not stored, and no clone one base away is much larger. The intended sense of this specimen's treatment or condition label: live attenuated yellow fever vaccine strain. At each blood-draw timepoint, two biological replicates of bulk PBMCs were collected. A standard Ficoll-Paque protocol was used to isolate PBMCs from peripheral blood. RNA was extracted with TriZol from bulk PBMCs, CD4 and CD8 fractions, and dextramer-positive and dextramer-negative fractions.

The sequence links TRBV5-1 to TRBJ1-4; no D gene is confidently identified. This clonotype was sampled from a man aged 25 to 45 who received the YFV17D yellow fever vaccine. The sequencing used PBMCs, collected on the day of the yellow fever booster vaccination. The CDR3 sequence is CASSFGVGLEKLFF. The DNA reads as follows: TGCGCCAGCAGCTTCGGGGTTGGACTTGAAAAACTGTTTTTT.